Listed here are 3 T cell receptor beta chains from one sample, sequenced in a study of blood T cell repertoires in COVID-19. Sequencing used immunoSEQ multiplex PCR; TCRdb keeps in-frame clones, though not all of them. The table includes tens of thousands of clones, approximately 88% detected once. The material sequenced was peripheral blood. The receptors here all came from a human donor in a cohort sampled during active COVID-19.

The chain recombines TRBV21-1 with TRBJ2-7; TRBD2 reflects the table's D call only, with no check against the DNA. TRBV21-1 is tagged as a pseudogene. The CDR3 extends over 21 amino acids. CDR3 sequence reads: CASNKEGLLAGPPGFSYEQYF. The CDR3, as DNA: TGTGCCAGCAACAAAGAAGGTTTACTAGCGGGACCTCCAGGTTTCTCCTACGAGCAGTACTTC.

This clone was counted a single time. The chain's CDR3 is CASKNSPYEQYF. CDR3 DNA sequence: TGCGCCAGCAAAAACAGTCCCTACGAGCAGTACTTC. V and J are TRBV23-1 and TRBJ2-7; D not resolved. TRBV23-1 is classed as an ORF, of uncertain function. This CDR3 comprises 12 residues. V gave up 7 bases and J gave up 2 bases, with 9 bases separating them.

The chain combines TRBV5-1 with TRBJ2-2; D perhaps matches TRBD1 (5 bases). Trimming left V 0 bases short and J 2 bases short, with 11 bases between. Germline CDR1 is SGHRS and CDR2 is YFSETQ. This CDR3 has 16 residues. The CDR3 protein is CASSLEAGINTGELFF. CDR3 bases: TGCGCCAGCAGCTTGGAGGCAGGGATTAACACCGGGGAGCTGTTTTTT.